This T cell receptor (beta chain) came from a study of T cell changes during pregnancy in multiple sclerosis (dated by TCRdb to between 2018 and 2021). In the study overall: Changes in the T cell repertoire over the course of pregnancy were examined in this study in women with multiple sclerosis.

Libraries came from the immunoSEQ multiplex PCR assay. The table was pulled from immuneACCESS by TCRdb, which kept in-frame rearrangements only. Such tables lose some clones; where checked, under half of the loss comes from unresolved V genes, and the rest has no known cause. This sample comprises around 45,000 clones, 75% to 90% of them detected only once. Of the sample, 7% to 10% is held by the ten largest clones. The CDR3 contains 15 residues, cysteine and phenylalanine counted. Left in the record is the CDR3 DNA by itself, 45 bases read in frame from the first base. V loses 1 base, J loses 0 bases, and the germline ends lie 7 bases apart. Taken from the germline V gene, the CDR1 and CDR2 loops are SGHVS and FQNEAQ. As regards this clone: Its antigen is not yet known. Base quality data are lacking; no much larger clone is found one base away. Other DNA sequences within the sample encode an identical CDR3.

The sequence was collected from a female donor with multiple sclerosis, enrolled in a pregnancy study. Recombination linked TRBV7-8 to TRBJ1-5; no D gene is confidently identified. Sequences were derived from CD8+ T cells from peripheral blood mononuclear cells, sampled in the second trimester of pregnancy. The sequence in DNA is TGTGCCAGCAGCTTAGACAGTTATAGCAATCAGCCCCAGCATTTT. The translation is CASSLDSYSNQPQHF.